A single TCR beta chain is shown here with its context. Trimming removed 5 bases at V and 1 base at J, with 12 bases between. CDR1 SGHAT and CDR2 FQNNGV come from the germline V gene. The CDR3 is made up of 15 amino acids. The data belong to a study of blood T cell repertoires in COVID-19. Some clones are missing from TCRdb's copy, which holds only in-frame ones; the method was immunoSEQ multiplex PCR. The repertoire consists of some 100,000 clones, with almost 90% occurring once and the leading ten covering roughly 4.6%. The chain joins TRBV11-2 to TRBJ2-1; D might be TRBD2 (6 bases). The sample comprised peripheral blood. The TCR originated in a human donor in a cohort sampled during active COVID-19. CDR3 DNA sequence: TGTGCCAGCAGCCACGACGGGGGTTCCTACAATGAGCAGTTCTTC. It codes for CASSHDGGSYNEQFF.